These 17 T cell receptor beta chains share one sample of origin, sequenced in a study of blood T cell repertoires in COVID-19. This table comes from immunoSEQ multiplex PCR, and its TCRdb copy is limited to in-frame clones, with some not included. The sample lists roughly 150,000 clones; 78% were seen once. The sequenced material came from PBMCs or T cells enriched from blood (not recorded which). The origin of the receptors is a woman in her forties or fifties who had recovered from COVID-19.

This chain uses TRBV5-6 with TRBJ1-5; D is perhaps TRBD1 (6 bases). Trimming removed 1 base at V and 3 bases at J, with 11 bases between. Germline-derived CDR1 and CDR2 are SGHDT and YYEEEE. This CDR3 comprises 15 residues. The CDR3 loop is CASSLTDSFNQPQHF. DNA of the CDR3: TGTGCCAGCAGCTTGACGGACAGCTTCAATCAGCCCCAGCATTTT.

The chain carries TRBV2 and TRBJ2-7, with a possible D match to TRBD2 (5 bases). CDR3 size: 14 residues. Germline assignment: CDR1 SNHLY and CDR2 FYNNEI. Trimming took off 6 bases at V and 4 bases at J, with 16 bases between the two ends. The CDR3 DNA reads as TGTGCCAGCAGCCTGAGGGAAGAAAGTTACGAGCAGTACTTC. This gives the protein CASSLREESYEQYF.

The chain links TRBV2 to TRBJ2-1; the D gene is possibly TRBD1 (5 bases). V was clipped by 7 bases and J by 8 bases, with 18 bases between them. Germline lookup yields CDR1 SNHLY and CDR2 FYNNEI. The CDR3 sequence is 14 residues long. CDR3 coding DNA: TGTGCCAGCAAGGTAACAGGCCGAGTCGATGAGCAGTTCTTC. Translating gives CASKVTGRVDEQFF.

The chain carries TRBV6-5 and TRBJ2-7; D call uncertain. In germline, CDR1 is MNHEY, CDR2 SVGAGI. This CDR3 is built from 13 residues. This CDR3 is CRPAVRCGYEQYV. The CDR3 DNA reads as TGTCGACCGGCGGTCCGATGCGGCTACGAGCAGTACGTC.

The rearrangement links TRBV3-1 (or the pseudogene TRBV3-2) to TRBJ1-3; D uncertain. The CDR3 contains 14 residues. V was trimmed by 4 bases and J by 0 bases, leaving 7 bases between them. Germline CDR1 is LGHDT and CDR2 is YNNKEL (reference sequence). Here the CDR3 DNA reads TGTGCCAGCAGCCTCGGAGACTCTGGAAACACCATATATTTT. Translating gives CASSLGDSGNTIYF.

This clone has only a few counts. The CDR3 loop is CSVDGSATEKLFF. The CDR3 DNA reads as TGCAGCGTTGATGGCTCCGCAACTGAAAAACTGTTTTTT. The chain couples TRBV29-1 to TRBJ1-4; D not resolved. The germline CDR1 and CDR2 sequences are SQVTM and ANQGSEA. The CDR3 spans 13 residues. The V and J ends lost 3 bases and 7 bases respectively, with 12 bases between them.

The genes are TRBV28 and TRBJ1-6; 7 bases match TRBD1. The CDR3 is 18 amino acids. Germline trimming cut 6 bases from V and 6 bases from J; bases unmatched to any gene: 17. Germline V gene sequence: CDR1 MDHEN, CDR2 SYDVKM. The CDR3 spells CASSPGYRGSRGNSPLHF. As DNA, the CDR3 is TGTGCCAGCAGCCCTGGTTACAGGGGATCCCGGGGTAATTCACCCCTCCACTTT.

V and J are TRBV14 and TRBJ2-7; 7 bases are a match to TRBD1. The CDR3 length is 12 residues. Germline V gene data show CDR1 as SGHDN and CDR2 as FVKESK. The ends lost 5 bases at V and 6 bases at J; junction bases unmatched: 4. For the CDR3, the DNA is TGTGCCAGCAGCTTCACAGGGGTCGAGCAGTACTTC. Its protein product is CASSFTGVEQYF.

V and J are TRBV6-6 and TRBJ2-7; D perhaps matches TRBD2 (5 bases). The V end was cut by 11 bases, the J end by 5 bases, with 25 bases between. Germline assignment: CDR1 MNHNY and CDR2 SVGAGI (reference sequence). The CDR3 extends over 15 amino acids. CDR3 protein: CAGLRLFSPGDEQYV. The CDR3 bases are TGTGCCGGACTCCGGTTGTTTTCCCCCGGAGACGAGCAGTACGTC.

This clone was detected only once. The rearrangement uses TRBV2 and TRBJ1-6, with D uncertain. Germline values: CDR1 SNHLY, CDR2 FYNNEI. Trimming took off 7 bases at V and 15 bases at J, with 19 bases between the two ends. This CDR3 is 13 amino acids long. The DNA for the CDR3 is TGTGCCAGCACCGGGGTCTCCAGGTCCTACCTCCACTTT. It codes for CASTGVSRSYLHF.

The V call is TRBV4-1, the J call TRBJ2-2; a weak D match, TRBD2 (5 bases). V lost 5 bases to trimming and J lost 6 bases, with 13 bases between them. Germline V gene sequence: CDR1 MGHRA, CDR2 YSYEKL. CDR3 size: 14 residues. CDR3: CASSGSSRAGELFF. The DNA for the CDR3 is TGCGCCAGCAGCGGATCCTCGAGGGCCGGGGAGCTGTTTTTT.

The rearrangement joins TRBV11-3 to TRBJ2-2; 10 nucleotides agree with TRBD1. V was clipped by 5 bases and J by 4 bases; unmatched bases: 16. The length of the CDR3 is 19 residues. Germline V gene lookup returns CDR1 SGHNT and CDR2 YENEEA. CDR3 in DNA: TGTGCCAGCAGCCTAACAGAATGGAGACAGGGGGCGGCCACCGGGGAGCTGTTTTTT. Encoded protein: CASSLTEWRQGAATGELFF. The full variable domain, with the rest looked up from reference TRBV11-3 and TRBJ2-2, is EAGVVQSPRYKIIEKKQPVAFWCNPISGHNTLYWYLQNLGQGPELLIRYENEEAVDDSQLPKDRFSAERLKGVDSTLKIQPAELGDSAVYLCASSLTEWRQGAATGELFFGEGSRLTVL.

This chain uses TRBV5-5 with TRBJ2-5; TRBD2 aligns across 7 bases. The CDR3 runs 16 residues. The germline V gene encodes CDR1 SGHKS and CDR2 YYEKEE (reference sequence). Trimming removed 3 bases from V and 2 bases from J; junction bases left unmatched: 10. The DNA for the CDR3 is TGTGCCAGCAGCTCCGGACCCCTCGGGAGGCAAGAGACCCAGTACTTC. Its protein product is CASSSGPLGRQETQYF.

This clone was counted between two and nine times. This chain links TRBV27 with TRBJ1-5, with 11 bases aligning to TRBD1. V lost 6 bases to trimming and J lost 4 bases; unmatched junction nucleotides: 11. Germline V lookup: CDR1 MNHEY, CDR2 SMNVEV (reference sequence). This CDR3 spans 17 amino acids. CDR3 in amino acids: CASRPLDRGHPNQPQHF. CDR3 sequence (DNA): TGTGCCAGCAGGCCCCTGGACAGGGGGCACCCTAATCAGCCCCAGCATTTT.

This clone has only one observation. This chain links TRBV5-4 with TRBJ1-6; a weak D match, TRBD1 (5 bases). Deletions cut 1 base from V and 7 bases from J, with 9 bases between. Per the germline V gene, CDR1 is SGHNT and CDR2 is YYREEE (reference sequence). The CDR3 spans 14 residues. CDR3 nucleotide sequence: TGTGCCAGCAGCTTGATGGGGGGGAATTCACCCCTCCACTTT. Amino acids: CASSLMGGNSPLHF.

The J gene is TRBJ1-2, the V gene TRBV20-1, with a tentative D call TRBD1 (5 bases). This CDR3 has 14 amino acids. Germline CDR1 reads DFQATT; CDR2 reads SNEGSKA (reference sequence). Trimming removed 6 bases from V and 1 base from J, with 15 bases in between. In DNA form, the CDR3 reads TGCAGTGCCAGTACTGCAGGGATTAACTATGGCTACACCTTC. Translated: CSASTAGINYGYTF.

The chain is built from TRBV12-3 or TRBV12-4 and TRBJ1-2; D call uncertain. With 5 bases removed from V and 6 bases from J, the gap between germline ends came to 13 bases. The CDR3 covers 13 residues. The CDR3 reads CASSTGRGNGYTF. The CDR3, as DNA: TGTGCCAGCAGTACCGGACGCGGGAATGGCTACACCTTC.